The present T cell receptor beta chain was sequenced within a study of T cells expressing NK-cell markers. Study-wide results and caveats: A few donors showed these clonotypes also leading the CD3+CD56-NKG2C+ fraction.

With respect to this clonotype: Its specificity is not known.

TCRdb reprocessed the 5' RACE reads and keeps a single row for each CDR3 protein, giving no DNA. This table lists some 340,000 distinct CDR3 sequences. Germline values: CDR1 KGHDR, CDR2 SFDVKD. This CDR3 has 16 amino acids. The specimen was blood T cells: a sorted CD56 or NKG2C T cell subset, CD4+ or CD8+ T cells, or bulk PBMC T cells (not recorded which). The chain couples TRBV24-1 to TRBJ2-5; checking the TCRdb D call of TRBD2 is not possible without DNA. The receptor's source is a man aged 18 to 70 in good health. The CDR3 loop reads CATSDRTYSGAKTQYF.